The clone carrying this TCR beta chain was observed once. A much more abundant neighbour one base away suggests this may be a read error. The data derive from a study of tumor-infiltrating lymphocytes in primary liver carcinoma. A constant-region primer served to make TCR beta cDNA from about 0.45 ug total RNA. Nested multiplex PCR, run for three rounds with slightly modified ARM-PCR, yielded TCR beta libraries. It was with TRBV1-TRBV30 forward primers and a C-beta reverse primer that the first two PCR rounds were run, at approximately 9 cycles each. TCRdb re-called the multiplex PCR reads through MiXCR, storing one row per CDR3 protein. The sample consists of 90,000 to 100,000 distinct CDR3 sequences, 69% of them appearing once. Both RNA and DNA were isolated together from about 21-30 mg of bulk tissue that had not been sorted. V shed 1 base and J shed 6 bases, with 16 bases lying between them. The CDR3 length is 16 residues. CDR1 is MDHEN, CDR2 SYDVKM, per germline.

The sequenced material came from liver tumor tissue from sampling region 5. Subset indicated: tumor region T5, tumor centre. The chain carries TRBV28 and TRBJ2-1; D may be TRBD2 (7 bases). This receptor was taken from an older woman with primary liver carcinoma and hepatitis B virus infection. The CDR3 DNA sequence: TGTGCCAGCAGTTTATTTGGCGGGGGCCACCGCAATGAGCAGTTCTTC. Its protein product is CASSLFGGGHRNEQFF.